The 14 T cell receptor beta chains below come from one sample, sequenced in a study of blood T cell repertoires in COVID-19 (dated by TCRdb to 2018 to 2020). The library was built by means of the immunoSEQ multiplex PCR assay. TCRdb took over this immuneACCESS table, retaining in-frame rearrangements with V and J assigned. Such tables are incomplete; in checked studies, under half of the missing clones stem from an unresolved V gene, and the remainder is unexplained. Within this sample are fewer than 350,000 clones, with 85% of them counted one time only. Jointly, the top ten make up 1.5% to 2% of the sample. The sequenced sample was PBMCs or T cells enriched from blood (not recorded which). The receptors were sampled from a woman aged 25-40 years who had been exposed to COVID-19.

The V call is TRBV2, the J call TRBJ2-5, with a possible D match to TRBD2 (5 bases). CDR1 and CDR2 from the germline V gene are SNHLY and FYNNEI. The CDR3 is made up of 12 amino acids. The ends were cut back, 6 bases at V and 5 bases at J, with 10 bases in the middle. The CDR3: CASRPGSETQYF. CDR3 coding DNA: TGTGCCAGCAGGCCGGGATCGGAGACCCAGTACTTC.

This clone has only one observation. The gene calls are TRBV4-1 and TRBJ2-1, with D perhaps matching TRBD2 (6 bases). V was clipped by 0 bases and J by 8 bases, with 14 bases between them. Germline loops: CDR1 MGHRA, CDR2 YSYEKL. CDR3 length: 15 amino acids. The CDR3 sequence is CASSQDPRRAYEQFF. The CDR3 DNA reads TGCGCCAGCAGCCAAGATCCACGGAGGGCATATGAGCAGTTCTTC.

This chain joins TRBV5-4 and TRBJ1-2, with TRBD1 identical over 8 bases. Germline CDR1 and CDR2: SGHNT and YYREEE (reference sequence). V lost 0 bases and J lost 8; bases outside the gene matches: 6. The CDR3 spans 14 residues. The chain's CDR3 is CASSLGQGRGGYTF. The CDR3 nucleotides read TGTGCCAGCAGCTTGGGACAGGGGCGAGGAGGCTACACCTTC.

In the case of this clone: This specimen includes other DNA sequences encoding the same CDR3. This rearrangement joins TRBV7-9 to TRBJ2-7; D is unresolved. Trimming pared 6 bases from V and 2 bases from J, leaving 5 bases between. The CDR3 has 11 residues. CDR1 and CDR2 (germline): SEHNR, FQNEAQ (reference sequence). The CDR3 sequence is CASSSAYEQYF. The CDR3 DNA reads TGTGCCAGCAGTTCAGCCTACGAGCAGTACTTC.

The chain carries TRBV4-1 and TRBJ1-1; D is perhaps TRBD1 (5 bases). The CDR3 has 15 amino acids. V lost 4 bases and J lost 3, with 15 bases in between. Germline CDR1 is MGHRA and CDR2 is YSYEKL. CDR3: CASSLIQGGYTEAFF. Written as DNA, the CDR3 is TGCGCCAGCAGCCTCATCCAGGGTGGATACACTGAAGCTTTCTTT.

V usage is TRBV7-2 and J usage is TRBJ2-7; 12 bases are shared with TRBD2. Germline CDR1 reads SGHTA; CDR2 reads FQGNSA. J gave up 1 base and V 2 bases, and 6 bases lay outside the gene matches. The CDR3 spans 17 residues. DNA for the CDR3: TGTGCCAGCAGCTTATACCTAGCGGGGGGGCTGTCCTACGAGCAGTACTTC. Its translation is CASSLYLAGGLSYEQYF.

The chain links TRBV4-1 to TRBJ2-7, with a possible D match to TRBD2 (6 bases). Germline-derived CDR1 and CDR2 are MGHRA and YSYEKL. This CDR3 has 16 residues. V lost 0 bases and J lost 3, with 15 bases in between. DNA of the CDR3: TGCGCCAGCAGCCAAGATCCGCGTGGGGGGAGCTACGAGCAGTACTTC. Protein: CASSQDPRGGSYEQYF.

The rearrangement joins TRBV5-1 to TRBJ1-5; no clear D gene. CDR1 is SGHRS, CDR2 YFSETQ, per germline. The germline V and J ends were trimmed by 0 bases and 4 bases, with 8 bases remaining between them. CDR3 size: 14 residues. CDR3 in DNA: TGCGCCAGCAGCTTGGCAGGCAGAAATCAGCCCCAGCATTTT. Translating gives CASSLAGRNQPQHF.

This clone was seen only a few times. This chain connects TRBV7-9 to TRBJ2-2; the D gene is possibly TRBD2 (5 bases). Germline CDR1 is SEHNR and CDR2 is FQNEAQ (reference sequence). The V and J ends lost 1 base and 2 bases respectively, with 8 bases between them. The CDR3 extends over 15 amino acids. The chain's CDR3 is CASSLGLTNTGELFF. The CDR3, as DNA: TGTGCCAGCAGCTTAGGACTAACTAACACCGGGGAGCTGTTTTTT.

This clone was observed a handful of times. The chain couples TRBV5-5 to TRBJ1-2; 7 nucleotides agree with TRBD1. The CDR3 contains 13 residues. Per the germline V gene, CDR1 is SGHKS and CDR2 is YYEKEE (reference sequence). The ends lost 1 base at V and 8 bases at J; junction bases unmatched: 5. CDR3 sequence: CASSLRQGGGYTF. Written as DNA, the CDR3 is TGTGCCAGCAGCTTGAGACAGGGAGGCGGCTACACCTTC.

This sequence joins TRBV2 and TRBJ1-3; tentative D call: TRBD1 (6 bases). The V and J ends lost 10 bases and 11 bases respectively, with 15 bases between them. The CDR3 is made up of 11 amino acids. The germline CDR1 and CDR2 sequences are SNHLY and FYNNEI. The CDR3 DNA reads TGTGCCATCGAGACGGGGGGCGCCATATATTTT. This gives the protein CAIETGGAIYF.

A word on this clone: Other DNA sequences in the same sample also yield this CDR3. The chain has TRBV5-6 and TRBJ2-2; TRBD1 is a possible D gene (5 bases). Trimming stripped 0 bases from V and 5 bases from J, with 8 bases between. Germline assignment: CDR1 SGHDT and CDR2 YYEEEE. The CDR3 runs to 14 residues. The CDR3 protein is CASSLGQGTGELFF. The CDR3 region has the DNA TGTGCCAGCAGCTTGGGGCAGGGAACCGGGGAGCTGTTTTTT.

A single count supports this clone. The chain has TRBV15 and TRBJ2-3; 7 bases match TRBD2. V trimming: 8 bases; J trimming: 3 bases; junction bases outside the gene matches: 2. The CDR3 extends over 12 amino acids. The germline V gene has CDR1 LNHNV and CDR2 YYDKDF (reference sequence). The CDR3 DNA follows: TGTGCCACCGGGAGGGAAACAGATACGCAGTATTTT. Translated: CATGRETDTQYF.

The rearrangement joins TRBV7-8 to TRBJ1-4; TRBD1 agrees at 7 bases. In germline, CDR1 is SGHVS, CDR2 FQNEAQ. Germline trimming cut 3 bases from V and 0 bases from J; bases unmatched to any gene: 13. The CDR3 has 19 amino acids. In nucleotides, the CDR3 is TGTGCCAGCAGCTTCTACCGGGACAGAAGAATTGCAACTAATGAAAAACTGTTTTTT. Protein product: CASSFYRDRRIATNEKLFF.